This T cell receptor beta chain was captured by sequencing in a study of CD8+ T cells in alopecia areata. The V gene's germline CDR1 is MNHEY and CDR2 SMNVEV (reference sequence). With 6 bases clipped from V and 2 bases from J, the junction kept 2 bases outside the gene matches. The CDR3 length is 13 residues. Following RNA extraction, reverse transcription yielded cDNA that acted as the sequencing template. Repertoires were generated with immunoSEQ multiplex PCR, while TCRdb's copy carries only in-frame clones and drops some. This table has over 150,000 clones, 50% to 60% appearing once. Remarks on this clone: The same CDR3 can be traced to other DNA sequences in this sample.

Specified treatment: oral pan-JAK inhibitor, 5-10 mg twice daily. This TCR was recovered from a human donor with alopecia areata. The sample was CD4+ T cells sorted from blood, taken at week 4, from a patient treated with tofacitinib. This chain links TRBV27 with TRBJ2-5; the match to TRBD1 covers 8 bases. As DNA, the CDR3 is TGTGCCAGCAGAAGGACAGGGCAAGAGACCCAGTACTTC. Amino acids: CASRRTGQETQYF.